This T cell receptor beta chain appears in the sequencing data of a study of OX40 agonist ivuxolimab in advanced cancers. About the research overall: Those enrolled were roughly 80% male, with a mean age of roughly 62 years and ages from about 20 to 79.

Using immunoSEQ multiplex PCR, the repertoire was profiled, and TCRdb retains in-frame clones only, with some absent. This table holds 80,000 to 95,000 clones, around nine tenths found once. This clone has more than one count but fewer than ten. The antigen remains unidentified. Study-wide results and limits: The investigators did not determine what antigen specificity the expanded peripheral T cells had.

V lost 6 bases and J lost 8, with 14 bases in between. From germline, CDR1 is MNHNY and CDR2 SVGAGI (reference sequence). The length of the CDR3 is 13 residues. Blood sampling took place at baseline, cycle 4 day 1, and cycle 7 day 1. Sample: CD4+ or CD8+ T cells sorted from blood, taken in a trial of the OX40 agonist ivuxolimab. This sequence was found in an adult with an advanced solid tumor such as melanoma, head and neck, liver or kidney cancer. The J gene is TRBJ1-5, the V gene TRBV6-6; no clear D gene. This CDR3 is CASSPPAAEPQHF. The CDR3 region has the DNA TGTGCCAGCAGCCCCCCGGCCGCGGAGCCCCAGCATTTT.